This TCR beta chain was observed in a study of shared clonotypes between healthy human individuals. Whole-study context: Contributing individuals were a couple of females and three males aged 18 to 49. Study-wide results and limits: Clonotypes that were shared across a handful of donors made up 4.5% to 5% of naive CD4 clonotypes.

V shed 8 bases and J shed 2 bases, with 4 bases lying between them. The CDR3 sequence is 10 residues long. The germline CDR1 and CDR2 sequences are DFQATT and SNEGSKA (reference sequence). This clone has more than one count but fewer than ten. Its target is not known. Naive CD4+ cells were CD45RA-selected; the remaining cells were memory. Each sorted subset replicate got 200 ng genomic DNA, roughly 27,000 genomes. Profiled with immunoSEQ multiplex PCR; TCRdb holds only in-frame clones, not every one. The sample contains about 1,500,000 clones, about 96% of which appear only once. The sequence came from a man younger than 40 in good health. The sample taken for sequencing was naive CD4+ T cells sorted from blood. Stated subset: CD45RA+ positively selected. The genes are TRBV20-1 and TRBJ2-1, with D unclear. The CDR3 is CSPTYNEQFF. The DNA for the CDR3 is TGCAGTCCTACCTACAATGAGCAGTTCTTC.